Below are 13 T cell receptor beta chains sequenced from a single sample in a study of blood T cells in healthy people across ages. Primed by a sample-barcoded 5' primer and a J-beta primer mix, a second PCR proceeded for roughly 7 to 11 cycles. TCRdb reprocessed the 5' RACE reads via MiXCR and lists one record per CDR3 protein. In the table there are approximately 1.5 million distinct CDR3 sequences, approximately 43% of which are singletons. Sequenced: blood. The source is a woman younger than 35 in good health.

This clonotype was detected a few times. J is TRBJ2-1 and V is TRBV19, with TRBD2 as a possible D gene (5 bases). Trimming removed 1 base at V and 4 bases at J, with 17 bases between. This CDR3 has 17 residues. From germline, CDR1 is LNHDA and CDR2 SQIVND (reference sequence). CDR3 DNA: TGTGCCAGTAGTATAGGTTTAGGTAGCGTCTCGTACAATGAGCAGTTCTTC. Translating it yields CASSIGLGSVSYNEQFF. The full variable domain, with the rest looked up from reference TRBV19 and TRBJ2-1, is DGGITQSPKYLFRKEGQNVTLSCEQNLNHDAMYWYRQDPGQGLRLIYYSQIVNDFQKGDIAEGYSVSREKKESFPLTVTSAQKNPTAFYLCASSIGLGSVSYNEQFFGPGTRLTVL.

The rearrangement joins TRBV28 to TRBJ2-7; D possibly corresponds to TRBD2 (5 bases). The V end lost 9 bases, the J end lost 3 bases, and 18 bases lay between the germline ends. The CDR3 loop spans 14 amino acids. CDR1 and CDR2 from the germline V gene are MDHEN and SYDVKM. In DNA, the CDR3 is TGTGCCAGTACACCGCAGCGGTCCCGCTACGAGCAGTACTTC. Its protein is CASTPQRSRYEQYF.

This rearrangement joins TRBV9 to TRBJ2-7; 7 bases fit TRBD1. CDR1 is SGDLS and CDR2 is YYNGEE in the germline V gene. This CDR3 is built from 12 residues. Trimming removed 8 bases from V and 5 bases from J; junction bases left unmatched: 7. CDR3 residues: CAREQGLHEQYF. In nucleotides, the CDR3 is TGTGCCAGAGAACAGGGGCTCCACGAGCAGTACTTC.

The chain couples TRBV19 to TRBJ1-2; 8 bases fit TRBD1. This CDR3 has 14 amino acids. Germline loops: CDR1 LNHDA, CDR2 SQIVND (reference sequence). Trimming cost V 5 bases and J 5 bases; bases outside gene matches: 7. The CDR3 here is CASSWAGGPYGYTF. The CDR3 nucleotides read TGTGCCAGTAGTTGGGCAGGGGGCCCTTATGGCTACACCTTC.

This clonotype showed up just a few times. The chain carries TRBV3-1 and TRBJ2-1; tentative D call: TRBD2 (6 bases). Trimming cost V 6 bases and J 4 bases, with 13 bases left between them. Germline CDR1 LGHDT, CDR2 YNNKEL (reference sequence). The CDR3 length is 14 residues. CDR3 sequence (DNA): TGTGCCAGCAGGTTTGCGGGATCATACAATGAGCAGTTCTTC. Translated, it gives CASRFAGSYNEQFF.

The J gene is TRBJ2-1, the V gene TRBV4-3, with a weak D call TRBD2 (5 bases). This CDR3 has 14 residues. V lost 5 bases and J 1 base, leaving 9 bases between the germline ends. Germline assignment: CDR1 LGHNA and CDR2 YSLEER. The CDR3 loop is CASSGRTSYNEQFF. The CDR3 nucleotides read TGCGCCAGCAGCGGACGGACTTCCTACAATGAGCAGTTCTTC.

The genes are TRBV20-1 and TRBJ2-1; 9 bases line up with TRBD2. Per germline, CDR1 DFQATT and CDR2 SNEGSKA (reference sequence). Germline trimming cut 6 bases from V and 6 bases from J; bases unmatched to any gene: 9. CDR3 length equals 14 residues. The chain's CDR3 is CSAFFSGRRNEQFF. The CDR3 nucleotides read TGCAGTGCCTTCTTTAGCGGGAGACGCAATGAGCAGTTCTTC.

This clonotype was observed a handful of times. This rearrangement joins TRBV29-1 to TRBJ2-5; 8 bases are a match to TRBD2. The CDR3 extends over 14 amino acids. Germline V CDR1 and CDR2: SQVTM, ANQGSEA. With 4 bases clipped from V and 4 bases from J, the junction kept 8 bases outside the gene matches. CDR3: CSVGLREDGETQYF. In nucleotides, the CDR3 is TGCAGCGTTGGCTTGCGGGAGGATGGAGAGACCCAGTACTTC. Based on the CDR3 plus reference TRBV29-1 and TRBJ2-5, the full variable domain is SAVISQKPSRDICQRGTSLTIQCQVDSQVTMMFWYRQQPGQSLTLIATANQGSEATYESGFVIDKFPISRPNLTFSTLTVSNMSPEDSSIYLCSVGLREDGETQYFGPGTRLLVL.

This clonotype has just a few counts. The gene calls are TRBV6-6 and TRBJ1-5; D perhaps matches TRBD1 (6 bases). The CDR3 is made up of 16 amino acids. Trimming pared 2 bases from V and 4 bases from J, leaving 15 bases between. The germline V gene has CDR1 MNHNY and CDR2 SVGAGI (reference sequence). The CDR3 spells CASSYGGPRGNQPQHF. The DNA of the CDR3 is TGTGCCAGCAGTTACGGGGGGCCGCGGGGGAATCAGCCCCAGCATTTT.

The chain is built from TRBV7-2 and TRBJ2-1, with 7 bases identical to TRBD2. Trimming cost V 2 bases and J 7 bases; bases outside gene matches: 8. The CDR3 spans 15 residues. Looked up from germline, CDR1 is SGHTA and CDR2 is FQGNSA. DNA of the CDR3: TGTGCCAGCAGCTTACTCCGACTAGCTGGTAATGAGCAGTTCTTC. Encoded protein: CASSLLRLAGNEQFF.

This clonotype occurred many times. CDR3 region: CASSLSGTVAKNIQYF. In nucleotides, the CDR3 is TGTGCCAGCAGCTTAAGTGGGACCGTAGCCAAAAACATTCAGTACTTC. The chain has TRBV7-2 and TRBJ2-4, with D possibly called TRBD1 or TRBD2 (5 bases each). The V and J ends lost 2 bases and 0 bases respectively, with 11 bases between them. The germline V gene has CDR1 SGHTA and CDR2 FQGNSA. The CDR3 runs to 16 residues.

The chain employs TRBV5-5 and TRBJ2-3; TRBD2 matches at 12 bases. Trimming took 4 bases from V and 8 from J; bases not matched to a gene: 2. There are 13 residues in the CDR3. Germline values: CDR1 SGHKS, CDR2 YYEKEE (reference sequence). CDR3 sequence: CASSELAGGTQYF. Written as DNA, the CDR3 is TGTGCCAGCAGCGAACTAGCGGGAGGTACGCAGTATTTT.

This clonotype occurred a few times. The rearrangement joins TRBV2 to TRBJ1-2; D is possibly TRBD1 (6 bases). Per the germline V gene, CDR1 is SNHLY and CDR2 is FYNNEI. V gave up 3 bases and J gave up 4 bases, with 9 bases separating them. The CDR3 has 13 residues. The CDR3 coding sequence is TGTGCCAGCAGTGATCTGGGGGCCTATGGCTACACCTTC. This encodes CASSDLGAYGYTF.